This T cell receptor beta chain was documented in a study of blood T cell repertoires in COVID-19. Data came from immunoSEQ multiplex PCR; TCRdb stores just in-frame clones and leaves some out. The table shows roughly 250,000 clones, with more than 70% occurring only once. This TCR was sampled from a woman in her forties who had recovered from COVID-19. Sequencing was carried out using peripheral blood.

CDR3 nucleotides: TGTGCCAGCAGCTTAAGTGTGGGGCTAACCATTAGCACAGATACGCAGTATTTT. This sequence encodes CASSLSVGLTISTDTQYF. The rearrangement joins TRBV7-9 to TRBJ2-3, with D possibly being TRBD1 (5 bases). Germline CDR1 and CDR2: SEHNR and FQNEAQ (reference sequence). The CDR3 has 18 residues. The ends were cut back, 2 bases at V and 0 bases at J, with 18 bases in the middle.